The rows below give T cell receptor beta chains drawn from one sample of a study of blood T cell repertoires in COVID-19. The protocol was immunoSEQ multiplex PCR, while the TCRdb copy is restricted to in-frame clones and leaves out a portion. The table has about 260,000 clones, around four fifths seen once. Sequencing used peripheral blood. These receptors all stem from a man aged 55 to 70 with acute or convalescent COVID-19. Both conserved end residues are trimmed from each CDR3. Fields, in order: clone size, V gene, J gene, CDR3 protein. Clone size, where shown, is once, few, many, or a class for clones that have expanded.

NA,TRBV5-4,TRBJ1-1,ASSLAPDRGGTEAF
NA,TRBV12-5,TRBJ1-1,ASGPSNTEAF
NA,TRBV5-6,TRBJ2-4,ASSPGGRRNIQY
few,TRBV27,TRBJ1-1,ASSFGHLRGPEAF
NA,TRBV30,TRBJ2-1,AWSKGLAGHNEQF
once,TRBV19,TRBJ2-1,ASSVQEAYNEQF
NA,TRBV2,TRBJ2-7,ASRRGGGASSYEQY
NA,TRBV5-1,TRBJ2-2,ASSPPGQGYTGELF
NA,TRBV15,TRBJ1-5,ATSRDRVPNQPQH
NA,TRBV29-1,TRBJ1-1,SVEQGPTEAF
NA,TRBV10-3,TRBJ2-1,AINGQGVHSYNEQF
NA,TRBV27,TRBJ2-1,ASSRQTAGNEQF
NA,TRBV10-3,TRBJ2-2,AISPGLQSTGELF
NA,TRBV28,TRBJ2-5,ASSTGIKETQY
NA,TRBV3-1/TRBV3-2,TRBJ2-1,ASSLGLAGTNNEQF
NA,TRBV5-1,TRBJ2-5,ASSRSGLQETQY
NA,TRBV10-3,TRBJ2-3,AISELKTSGTDTQY
NA,TRBV18,TRBJ1-3,ASSPGTGSSGNTIY
NA,TRBV6-4,TRBJ2-2,ASSVEANTGELF
NA,TRBV5-1,TRBJ1-1,ASSLSPVTGEAF
NA,TRBV10-3,TRBJ1-2,AISVPGDYGYT
NA,TRBV5-1,TRBJ1-2,ASSLASVGGYGYT
NA,TRBV6-5,TRBJ2-1,ASSTTGAAYNEQF
NA,TRBV25-1,TRBJ2-1,ASSESVEVVSGYNEQF
NA,TRBV30,TRBJ2-3,AWRAGTVTDTQY
NA,TRBV7-9,TRBJ2-5,ASSQSSAGGGETQY
NA,TRBV7-2,TRBJ1-1,ASSLSPSTEAF
NA,TRBV28,TRBJ2-2,ASSPSPREVGELF
NA,TRBV7-2,TRBJ1-1,ASSLEGAKEAF
NA,TRBV5-1,TRBJ2-5,ASSLASGRETQY
once,TRBV27,TRBJ2-5,ASSSWGANQETQY
NA,TRBV20-1,TRBJ2-1,SGTVYNEQF
NA,TRBV10-1,TRBJ2-2,ASSRTGGTGELF
NA,TRBV9,TRBJ1-2,ASSVGGQASNYGYT
NA,TRBV2,TRBJ2-3,ASSSGTVSTDTQY
NA,TRBV7-9,TRBJ1-2,ASSLGGSTGNT
NA,TRBV3-1/TRBV3-2,TRBJ2-4,ASSQARDTNIQY